This T cell receptor (beta chain) is from a study of PD-1 blockade in classical Hodgkin lymphoma. Findings and caveats of the study: Reports described newly diagnosed patients as having lower baseline TCR diversity than healthy donors. In CD4+ cells, TCR diversity went up significantly by C4D1, but in CD8+ cells it did not. Differences between repertoires have undefined causes, possibly disease activity or prior therapy. Those patients who began receiving nivolumab less than 1 year after ASCT had lower diversity, and they were excluded.

The germline gives CDR1 MNHNS, CDR2 SASEGT. The CDR3 extends over 13 amino acids. TCRdb's table, derived via immunoSEQ multiplex PCR, lists solely in-frame clones and lacks some. The table has tens of thousands of clones, approximately 89% seen once; the top ten hold approximately 12%. The patients all showed relapse after autologous stem cell transplantation, while their brentuximab vedotin exposure varied. Notes on this clone: The antigen is not known. At one of its ends the junction is not consistent with the germline gene, which may arise from a read error.

The rearrangement joins TRBV6-1 to TRBJ2-7, with D maybe TRBD1 (5 bases). Sequencing was performed on peripheral blood mononuclear cells (PBMCs), taken before the second cycle of nivolumab. The receptor comes from a human donor with classical Hodgkin lymphoma. The CDR3 DNA sequence: TGTGCCGGCAGCCCCACAGGTACCTACGAGCAGTACTTC. Its translation is CAGSPTGTYEQYF.